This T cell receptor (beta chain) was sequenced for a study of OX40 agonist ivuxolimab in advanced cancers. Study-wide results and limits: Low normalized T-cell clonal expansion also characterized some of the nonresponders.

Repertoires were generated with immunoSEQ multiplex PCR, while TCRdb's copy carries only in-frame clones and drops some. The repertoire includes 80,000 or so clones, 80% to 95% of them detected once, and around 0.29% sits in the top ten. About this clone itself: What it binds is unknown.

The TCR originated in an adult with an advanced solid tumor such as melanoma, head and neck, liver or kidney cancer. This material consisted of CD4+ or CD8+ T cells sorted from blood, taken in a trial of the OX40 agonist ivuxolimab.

CDR3 loop: CASSTPQGGNEQFF. CDR3 coding DNA: TGTGCCAGCAGCACCCCGCAGGGTGGCAATGAGCAGTTCTTC. This chain uses TRBV5-6 with TRBJ2-1, with D maybe TRBD1 (5 bases). Germline lookup yields CDR1 SGHDT and CDR2 YYEEEE. V was clipped by 4 bases and J by 6 bases, with 14 bases between them. This CDR3 comprises 14 residues.